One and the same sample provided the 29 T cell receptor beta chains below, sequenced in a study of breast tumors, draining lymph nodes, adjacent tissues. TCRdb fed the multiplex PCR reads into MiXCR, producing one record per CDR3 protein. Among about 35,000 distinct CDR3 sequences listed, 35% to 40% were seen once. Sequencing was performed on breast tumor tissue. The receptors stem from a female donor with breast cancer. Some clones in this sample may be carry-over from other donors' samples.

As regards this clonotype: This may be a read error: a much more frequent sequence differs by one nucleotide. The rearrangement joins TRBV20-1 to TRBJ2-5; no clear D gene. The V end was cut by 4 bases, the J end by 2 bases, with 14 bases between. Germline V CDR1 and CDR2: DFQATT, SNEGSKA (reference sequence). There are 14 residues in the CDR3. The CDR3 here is CSAKMAVDQETQYF. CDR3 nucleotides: TGCAGTGCTAAGATGGCGGTGGATCAAGAGACCCAGTACTTC.

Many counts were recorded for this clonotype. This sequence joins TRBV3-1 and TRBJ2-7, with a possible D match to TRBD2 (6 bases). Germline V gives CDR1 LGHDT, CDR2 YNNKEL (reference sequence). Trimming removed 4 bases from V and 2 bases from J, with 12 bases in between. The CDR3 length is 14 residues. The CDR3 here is CASSRGEIPYEQYF. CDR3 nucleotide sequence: TGTGCCAGCAGCCGCGGGGAGATCCCCTACGAGCAGTACTTC.

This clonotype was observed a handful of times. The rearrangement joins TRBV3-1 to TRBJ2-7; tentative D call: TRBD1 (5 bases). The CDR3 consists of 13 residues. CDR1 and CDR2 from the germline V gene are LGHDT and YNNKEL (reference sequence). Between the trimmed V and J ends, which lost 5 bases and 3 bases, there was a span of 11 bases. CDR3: CASSGAFNYEQYF. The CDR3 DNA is TGTGCCAGCAGCGGGGCATTTAACTACGAGCAGTACTTC.

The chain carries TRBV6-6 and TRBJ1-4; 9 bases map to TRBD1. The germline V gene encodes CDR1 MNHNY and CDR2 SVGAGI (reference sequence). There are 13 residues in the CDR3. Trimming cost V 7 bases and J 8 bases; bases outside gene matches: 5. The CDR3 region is CASMWDRDEKLFF. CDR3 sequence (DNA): TGTGCCAGCATGTGGGACAGGGACGAAAAACTGTTTTTT.

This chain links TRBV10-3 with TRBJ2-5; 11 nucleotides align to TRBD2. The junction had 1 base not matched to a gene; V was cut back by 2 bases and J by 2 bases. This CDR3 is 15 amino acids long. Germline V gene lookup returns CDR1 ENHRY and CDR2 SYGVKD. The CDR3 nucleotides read TGTGCCATCAGTGAGACTAGCGGGAGACAAGAGACCCAGTACTTC. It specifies CAISETSGRQETQYF.

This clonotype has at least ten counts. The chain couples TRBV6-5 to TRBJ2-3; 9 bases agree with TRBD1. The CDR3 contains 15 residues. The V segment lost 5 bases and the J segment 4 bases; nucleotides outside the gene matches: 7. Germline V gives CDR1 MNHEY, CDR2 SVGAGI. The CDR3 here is CASSRTGAYADTQYF. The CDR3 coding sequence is TGTGCCAGCAGTCGGACAGGGGCGTACGCAGATACGCAGTATTTT.

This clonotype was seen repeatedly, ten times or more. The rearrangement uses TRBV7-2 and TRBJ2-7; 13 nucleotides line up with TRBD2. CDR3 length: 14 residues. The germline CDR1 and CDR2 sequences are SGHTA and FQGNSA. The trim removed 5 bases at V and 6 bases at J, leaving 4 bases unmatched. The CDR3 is CASSRLAGGGEQYF. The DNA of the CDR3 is TGTGCCAGCAGCCGACTAGCGGGAGGAGGCGAGCAGTACTTC.

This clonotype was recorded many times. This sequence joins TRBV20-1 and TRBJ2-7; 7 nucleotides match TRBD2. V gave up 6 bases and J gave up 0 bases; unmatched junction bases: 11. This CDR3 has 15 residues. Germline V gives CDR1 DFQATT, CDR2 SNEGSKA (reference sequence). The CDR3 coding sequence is TGCAGTGCCCGATCGAGCGGGGAAAACTCCTACGAGCAGTACTTC. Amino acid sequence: CSARSSGENSYEQYF.

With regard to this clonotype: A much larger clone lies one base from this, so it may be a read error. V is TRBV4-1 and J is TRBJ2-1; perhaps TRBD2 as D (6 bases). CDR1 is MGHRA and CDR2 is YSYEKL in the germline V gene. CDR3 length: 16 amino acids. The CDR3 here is CASGQDLGFGEDEQFF. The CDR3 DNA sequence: TGCGCCAGCGGCCAAGATCTCGGCTTTGGGGAGGATGAGCAGTTCTTC.

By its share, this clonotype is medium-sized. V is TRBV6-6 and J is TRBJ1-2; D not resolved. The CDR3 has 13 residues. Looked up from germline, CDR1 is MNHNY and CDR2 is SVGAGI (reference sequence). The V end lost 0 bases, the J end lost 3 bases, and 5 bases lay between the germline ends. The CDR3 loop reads CASSYSTDYGYTF. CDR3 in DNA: TGTGCCAGCAGTTACTCGACGGACTATGGCTACACCTTC.

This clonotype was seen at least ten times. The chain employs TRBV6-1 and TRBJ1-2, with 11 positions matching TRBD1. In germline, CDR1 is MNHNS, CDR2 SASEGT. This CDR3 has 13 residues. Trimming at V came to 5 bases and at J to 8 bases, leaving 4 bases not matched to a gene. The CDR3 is CASSLDRGRGYTF. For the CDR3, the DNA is TGTGCCAGCAGTTTGGACAGGGGGCGCGGCTACACCTTC.

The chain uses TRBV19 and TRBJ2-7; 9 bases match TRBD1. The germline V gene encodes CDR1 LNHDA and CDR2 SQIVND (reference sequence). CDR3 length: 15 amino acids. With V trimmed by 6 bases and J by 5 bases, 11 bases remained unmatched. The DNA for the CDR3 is TGTGCCAGTAGAGCCCCCGGGACAGGGATGAACGAGCAGTACTTC. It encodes CASRAPGTGMNEQYF.

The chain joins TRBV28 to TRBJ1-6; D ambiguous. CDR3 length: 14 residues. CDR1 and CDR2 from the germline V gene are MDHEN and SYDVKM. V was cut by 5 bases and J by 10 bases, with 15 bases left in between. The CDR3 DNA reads TGTGCCAGCAGTCCCCATGAGAATGCGTCACCCCTCCACTTT. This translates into CASSPHENASPLHF.

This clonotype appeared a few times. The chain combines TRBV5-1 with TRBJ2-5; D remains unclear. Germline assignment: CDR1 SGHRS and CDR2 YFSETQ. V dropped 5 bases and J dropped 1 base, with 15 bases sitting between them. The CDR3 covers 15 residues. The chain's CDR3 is CASRPNSLPQETQYF. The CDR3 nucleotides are TGCGCCAGCAGACCCAACTCGTTACCCCAAGAGACCCAGTACTTC.

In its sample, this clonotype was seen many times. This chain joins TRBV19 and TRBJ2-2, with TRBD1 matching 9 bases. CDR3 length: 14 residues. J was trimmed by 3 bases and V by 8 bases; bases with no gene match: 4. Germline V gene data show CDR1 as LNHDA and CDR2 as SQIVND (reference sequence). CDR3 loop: CASWDREYTGELFF. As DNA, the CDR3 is TGTGCCAGTTGGGACAGGGAGTACACCGGGGAGCTGTTTTTT. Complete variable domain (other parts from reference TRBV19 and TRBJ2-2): DGGITQSPKYLFRKEGQNVTLSCEQNLNHDAMYWYRQDPGQGLRLIYYSQIVNDFQKGDIAEGYSVSREKKESFPLTVTSAQKNPTAFYLCASWDREYTGELFFGEGSRLTVL.

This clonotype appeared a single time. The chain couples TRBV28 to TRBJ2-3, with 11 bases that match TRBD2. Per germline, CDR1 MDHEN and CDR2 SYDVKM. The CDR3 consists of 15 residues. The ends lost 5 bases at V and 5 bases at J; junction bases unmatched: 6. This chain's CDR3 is CASSLLAGGKDTQYF. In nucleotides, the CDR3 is TGTGCCAGCAGTCTTCTAGCGGGAGGAAAAGATACGCAGTATTTT.

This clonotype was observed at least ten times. The CDR3 sequence: CASSDLGSGRGTDTQYF. In DNA form, the CDR3 reads TGTGCCAGCAGTGATTTAGGTAGCGGGAGGGGCACAGATACGCAGTATTTT. The chain links TRBV2 to TRBJ2-3; 11 bases are a match to TRBD2. Trimming took 3 bases from V and 1 from J; bases not matched to a gene: 6. The length of the CDR3 is 17 residues. Germline lookup yields CDR1 SNHLY and CDR2 FYNNEI.

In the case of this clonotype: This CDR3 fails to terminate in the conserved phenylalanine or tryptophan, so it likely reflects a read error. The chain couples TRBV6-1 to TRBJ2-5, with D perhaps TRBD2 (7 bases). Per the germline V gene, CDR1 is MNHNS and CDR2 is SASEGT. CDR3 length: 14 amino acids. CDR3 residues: CAGSEGGGQETQYL. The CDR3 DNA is TGTGCCGGCAGTGAAGGGGGAGGGCAAGAGACCCAGTACCTC.

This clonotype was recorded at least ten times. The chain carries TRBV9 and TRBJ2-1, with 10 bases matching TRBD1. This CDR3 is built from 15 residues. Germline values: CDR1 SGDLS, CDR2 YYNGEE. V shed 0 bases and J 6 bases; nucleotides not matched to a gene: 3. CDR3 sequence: CASSVGGQGSNEQFF. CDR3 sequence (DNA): TGTGCCAGCAGCGTAGGGGGACAGGGGTCCAATGAGCAGTTCTTC.

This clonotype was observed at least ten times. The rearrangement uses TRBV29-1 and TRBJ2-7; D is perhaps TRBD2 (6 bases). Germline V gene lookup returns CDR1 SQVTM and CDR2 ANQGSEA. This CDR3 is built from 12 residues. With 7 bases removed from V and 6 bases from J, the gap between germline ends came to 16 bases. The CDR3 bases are TGCAGCGGGCGGGGTTCGACGGGCGAGCAGTACTTC. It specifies CSGRGSTGEQYF.

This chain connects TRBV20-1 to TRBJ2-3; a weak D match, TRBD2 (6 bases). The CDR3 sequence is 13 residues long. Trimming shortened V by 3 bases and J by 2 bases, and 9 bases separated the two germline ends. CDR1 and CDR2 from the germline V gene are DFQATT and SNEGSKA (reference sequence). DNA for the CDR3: TGCAGTGCTAGGGAGCGGGTCACAGATACGCAGTATTTT. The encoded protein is CSARERVTDTQYF.

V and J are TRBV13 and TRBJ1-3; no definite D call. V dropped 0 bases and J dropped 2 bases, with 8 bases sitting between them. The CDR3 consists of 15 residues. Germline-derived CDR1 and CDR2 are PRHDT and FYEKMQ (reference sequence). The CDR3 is CASSLGGQTGNTIYF. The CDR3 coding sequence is TGTGCCAGCAGCTTAGGGGGCCAGACTGGAAACACCATATATTTT.

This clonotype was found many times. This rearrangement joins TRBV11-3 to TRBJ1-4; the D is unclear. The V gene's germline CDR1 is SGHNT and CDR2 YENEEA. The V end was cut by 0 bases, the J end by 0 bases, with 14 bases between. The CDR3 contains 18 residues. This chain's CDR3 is CASSLDNARWTTNEKLFF. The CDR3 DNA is TGTGCCAGCAGCTTAGATAACGCCAGGTGGACAACTAATGAAAAACTGTTTTTT.

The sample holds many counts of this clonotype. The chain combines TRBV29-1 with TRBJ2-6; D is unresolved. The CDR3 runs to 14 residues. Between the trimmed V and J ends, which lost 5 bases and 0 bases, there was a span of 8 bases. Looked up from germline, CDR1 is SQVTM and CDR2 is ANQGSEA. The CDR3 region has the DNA TGCAGCGTTCAGACCAACTCTGGGGCCAACGTCCTGACTTTC. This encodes CSVQTNSGANVLTF.

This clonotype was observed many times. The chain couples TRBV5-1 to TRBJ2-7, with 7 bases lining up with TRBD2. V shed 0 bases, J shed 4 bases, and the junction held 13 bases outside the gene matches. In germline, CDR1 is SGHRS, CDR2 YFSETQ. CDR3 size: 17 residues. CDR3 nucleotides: TGCGCCAGCAGCTTGGGCAGCGGGGACCCCAGGTGGTACGAGCAGTACTTC. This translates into CASSLGSGDPRWYEQYF.

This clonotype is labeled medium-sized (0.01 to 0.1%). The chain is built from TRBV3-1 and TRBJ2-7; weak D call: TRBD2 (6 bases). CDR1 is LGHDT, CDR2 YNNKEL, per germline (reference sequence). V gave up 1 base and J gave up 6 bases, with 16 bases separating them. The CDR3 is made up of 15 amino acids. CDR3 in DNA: TGTGCCAGCAGCCAAGGGACTATCTCCTTTCGCGAGCAGTACTTC. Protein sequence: CASSQGTISFREQYF.

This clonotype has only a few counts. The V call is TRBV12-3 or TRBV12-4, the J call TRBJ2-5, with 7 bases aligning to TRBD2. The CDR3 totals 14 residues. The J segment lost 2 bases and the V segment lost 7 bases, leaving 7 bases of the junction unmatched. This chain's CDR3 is CASTTSVTQETQYF. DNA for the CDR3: TGTGCCAGCACTACTAGCGTCACTCAAGAGACCCAGTACTTC.

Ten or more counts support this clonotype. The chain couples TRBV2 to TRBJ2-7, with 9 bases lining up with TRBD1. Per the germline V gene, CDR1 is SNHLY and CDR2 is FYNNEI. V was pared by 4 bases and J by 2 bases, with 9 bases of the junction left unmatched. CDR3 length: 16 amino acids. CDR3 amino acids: CASSARRTGETYEQYF. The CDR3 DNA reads TGTGCCAGCAGTGCAAGAAGGACAGGGGAAACCTACGAGCAGTACTTC.

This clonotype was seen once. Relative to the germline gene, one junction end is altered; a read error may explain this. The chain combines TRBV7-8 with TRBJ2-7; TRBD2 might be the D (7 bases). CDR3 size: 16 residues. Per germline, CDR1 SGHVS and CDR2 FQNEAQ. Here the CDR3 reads CAGSLGGGPKSNEQYF. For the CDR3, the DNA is TGTGCCGGCAGCTTAGGGGGGGGGCCCAAAAGTAACGAGCAGTACTTC. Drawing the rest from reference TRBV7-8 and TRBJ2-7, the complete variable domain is GAGVSQSPRYKVAKRGQDVALRCDPISGHVSLFWYQQALGQGPEFLTYFQNEAQLDKSGLPSDRFFAERPEGSVSTLKIQRTQQEDSAVYLCAGSLGGGPKSNEQYFGPGTRLTVT.